The following is a T cell receptor beta chain sequence with its context. It has no known antigen specificity. Qualities for individual bases were not recorded, and no much larger clone is one base off. Using the deep immunoSEQ assay, TCR CDR3 regions were amplified from genomic DNA by multiplex PCR. Genomic DNA extracted from each cell subset was distributed evenly over all wells of several immunoSEQ 96-well plates, and each plate served as one replicate. For sorted subsets, around 200 ng genomic DNA, equal to tens of thousands of T cell genomes, was loaded into each replicate PCR. The purified libraries were quantified using a Qubit 3.0 fluorometer, sized with a Bioanalyzer 2100, and then quantified again using the KAPA Library Quantification kit. A separate single-read 150-cycle Illumina NextSeq 550 flow cell was used to sequence each immunoSEQ 96-well plate. The source study handled its data this way. Because the immunoSEQ output held only junctional sequences and lacked quality scores, the filtering could not match the filtering applied to full-length reads. To assign V/J genes and CDR3, sequences were annotated against IMGT germline references using PyIR, a Python wrapper for IgBLAST v1.9. Reads were removed for weak V/J assignments (E-value above 1e-6), missing CDR3, stop codons, out-of-frame junctions, or ambiguous translated residues. A V3J clonotype was defined by an identical inferred V gene, J gene, and CDR3 amino acid sequence. Percentage overlap between repertoires was computed as shared unique clonotypes divided by the size of the smaller repertoire. Three approaches were used to assess repertoire richness: RTK rarefaction, the Chao1 estimator, and Recon v2.1 estimates of unobserved clonotypes. Generation probabilities for all TCRbeta clonotypes obtained by the gDNA method from a handful of donors were computed using OLGA. This immuneACCESS table, as held by TCRdb, lists in-frame sequences with V and J called but not all clones. Of the missing ones, under half trace to an unresolved V gene in checked studies; the others have no known cause. V, J and clone size derive from that table, while D and trimming were established from the DNA sequence. The sample table holds some 1,100,000 clones, of which approximately 78% were seen once. 0.4% to 0.55% of the sample goes to the ten largest clones.

The donors were healthy, HIV-negative adults with no recently reported acute infections or vaccinations. All donors were Caucasian adults living in Nashville, Tennessee, USA. CD4+ T cells were enriched through magnetic negative selection, after which naive cells were positively selected on CD45RA and the remaining negative fraction served as the memory subset. Blood was obtained by leukapheresis, after which PBMCs were separated by Ficoll-Histopaque density gradient centrifugation and cryopreserved in liquid nitrogen vapor phase. Analytical flow cytometry was used to check the purity and quantity of each magnetically sorted T cell population. Each sorted fraction had its genomic DNA isolated and then quantified by UV absorbance on a Nanodrop 2000c. The data belong to a study of shared clonotypes between healthy human individuals (dated by TCRdb to 2020 to 2021). Study-wide context: A couple of women and a few men aged 18 to 49 years were included in the cohort. For each donor, three plates each were used for CD4 naive and CD4 memory, two plates were used for CD8 naive, and one plate was used for CD8 memory. Blood TCR repertoires of about five healthy adults were deeply sequenced to estimate repertoire size and the extent of clonotype sharing between individuals. Different laboratories and diverse techniques were used to prepare libraries and sequence TCR repertoires, to increase sequencing depth and limit assay-specific biases. Between about 0.94 and 8.9 billion PBMCs per donor were obtained by leukapheresis.

V was cut back by 1 base and J by 6 bases, leaving a gap of 10 bases between them. Looking up the germline V gene yields CDR1 SGHVS and CDR2 FNYEAQ. The CDR3 sequence holds 13 residues, the cysteine and phenylalanine included. Only the CDR3 region is kept as DNA, spanning 39 bases read in frame from base 1. What the research found in general, with its limitations: Sampling was restricted to blood, and TCR repertoires in tissues likely differ from the TCR repertoires found in blood. The genetic and exposure-history diversity represented was limited by the small number of donors. Across a handful of donors, around 5.4% of naive CD4, roughly 3.4% of naive CD8, under 2.5% of memory CD4, and approximately 0.42% of memory CD8 clonotypes were shared. Compared with non-shared clonotypes, the clonotypes found in all four sorted-subset donors had higher generation probabilities. Pairwise subsampling led to the expectation that sequencing depth would affect the degree of clonotype sharing among donors. Estimated clonotype richness was generally larger for naive than for memory subsets. Even with the large sequencing depth, rarefaction of the sorted-subset datasets indicated that sequencing was incomplete.

What was sequenced was memory CD4+ T cells from PBMCs. Sample cell subset or site, as interpreted from the label and publication: CD45RA-negative fraction. This receptor was obtained from a man in his late teens or twenties in good health. Some clones in this sample may be carry-over from other donors' samples. The chain employs TRBV7-6 and TRBJ2-7, with no D gene named confidently. The CDR3 reads as follows: CASSLEGVSEQYF. Read as DNA, the sequence is TGTGCCAGCAGCTTAGAAGGAGTTTCCGAGCAGTACTTC.